The TCR beta chain under discussion was sequenced for a study of OX40 agonist ivuxolimab in advanced cancers. Study context: Patients were treated with ivuxolimab, an agonistic anti-OX40 (CD134) antibody. Overall study results and limits: Low normalized T-cell clonal expansion also characterized some of the nonresponders.

Autoimmune disease history or systemic immunosuppression barred patients. In the case of this clone: The antigen is unknown.

The data were produced by immunoSEQ multiplex PCR, yet TCRdb's version contains in-frame clones alone and is incomplete. The table includes 90,000 to 100,000 clones, 70% to 90% detected once. Germline V gene data show CDR1 as MNHNY and CDR2 as SVGAGI (reference sequence). This CDR3 is 16 amino acids long. Deletions cut 5 bases from V and 8 bases from J, with 24 bases between. This TCR was sampled from an adult with an advanced solid tumor such as melanoma, head and neck, liver or kidney cancer. The source was CD4+ or CD8+ T cells sorted from blood, collected in a trial of the OX40 agonist ivuxolimab. The chain is built from TRBV6-6 and TRBJ1-2; no reliable D call. The CDR3 loop is CASSPVGRADPKGYTF. Here the CDR3 DNA reads TGTGCCAGCAGTCCCGTGGGTAGGGCGGATCCGAAAGGCTACACCTTC.